The 20 T cell receptor beta chains reported below all come from one sample, sequenced in a study of T cells in Graves' hyperthyroidism and ophthalmopathy. TCR beta CDR3 sequences were amplified from RNA transcripts. RT-PCR in the first round (using the HTBI primer set) targeted the TCR CDR3. From the multiplex PCR reads, TCRdb called clonotypes with MiXCR, one entry per CDR3 protein. The table records around 800,000 distinct CDR3 sequences, 35% to 40% of them present only once. The material sequenced was blood. All receptors come from a man aged 18 to 29 with Graves' hyperthyroidism.

This clonotype was found once. A read error may be the cause here, since a much bigger clone is one base away. This chain uses TRBV7-9 with TRBJ1-2, with 8 bases identical to TRBD1. The CDR3 covers 14 residues. CDR1 SEHNR and CDR2 FQNEAQ come from the germline V gene (reference sequence). This chain's CDR3 is CASSQGQANYSYTF. Here the CDR3 DNA reads TGTGCCAGCAGCCAGGGACAGGCGAACTATAGCTACACCTTC.

V and J are TRBV20-1 and TRBJ2-3; the D gene is possibly TRBD2 (6 bases). CDR3 length: 16 amino acids. Per the germline V gene, CDR1 is DFQATT and CDR2 is SNEGSKA (reference sequence). V was trimmed by 3 bases and J by 0 bases, leaving 16 bases between them. The CDR3 region has the DNA TGCAGTGCTAGCCCCCTCAGCGGGTCTAGCACAGATACGCAGTATTTT. It is translated as CSASPLSGSSTDTQYF.

As regards this clonotype: A much larger clone differs from this one at a single base, so this may be a read error. The J gene is TRBJ2-5, the V gene TRBV7-3; maybe TRBD1 (6 bases). V lost 5 bases, J lost 0 bases, and 16 bases lay in between. The CDR3 spans 16 residues. Germline values: CDR1 SGHTA, CDR2 FQGTGA. The CDR3 DNA reads TGTGCCAGCAGCCCCCCCCCGGCAGGGGACCAAGAGACCCAGTACTTC. Amino acid sequence: CASSPPPAGDQETQYF.

V is TRBV20-1 and J is TRBJ1-5, with D unresolved. Germline CDR1 DFQATT, CDR2 SNEGSKA (reference sequence). The CDR3 covers 14 residues. The CDR3 loop reads CSSSNSDSNQPQHF. Written as DNA, the CDR3 is TGCAGCTCATCAAACAGTGACAGCAATCAGCCCCAGCATTTT.

At least ten counts were recorded for this clonotype. The chain links TRBV11-1 to TRBJ1-6; D ambiguous. Germline lookup yields CDR1 SGHAT and CDR2 FQDESV (reference sequence). The CDR3 spans 13 residues. V was shortened by 0 bases and J by 8 bases, with 5 bases between the two germline ends. The CDR3 nucleotides are TGTGCCAGCAGCTTAGCCGTGGATTCACCCCTCCACTTT. This gives the protein CASSLAVDSPLHF.

The V gene is TRBV4-1, the J gene TRBJ2-7, with a tentative D call TRBD1 (6 bases). The CDR3 runs 17 residues. Between the trimmed V and J ends, which lost 0 bases and 0 bases, there was a span of 15 bases. Germline V CDR1 and CDR2: MGHRA, YSYEKL. This CDR3 is CASSQDEEWTASYEQYF. CDR3 sequence (DNA): TGCGCCAGCAGCCAAGATGAGGAGTGGACAGCCTCCTACGAGCAGTACTTC.

V gene TRBV20-1 combines with J gene TRBJ1-1, with a tentative D call TRBD1 (5 bases). The V and J ends lost 6 bases and 3 bases respectively, with 17 bases between them. CDR3 length equals 14 residues. Per germline, CDR1 DFQATT and CDR2 SNEGSKA (reference sequence). The CDR3 loop is CSAGDGEEDTEAFF. The CDR3 DNA reads TGCAGTGCCGGGGACGGCGAGGAGGACACTGAAGCTTTCTTT.

Ten or more counts support this clonotype. The CDR3 is CASSLNRGHEQYF. CDR3 DNA: TGTGCCAGCAGCCTCAACAGGGGACACGAGCAGTACTTC. The rearrangement joins TRBV7-8 to TRBJ2-7; TRBD1 matches at 7 bases. CDR3 length: 13 amino acids. Unmatched junction bases numbered 6, after V lost 5 bases and J lost 5 bases. The germline gives CDR1 SGHVS, CDR2 FQNEAQ. The variable domain in full, completed from reference TRBV7-8 and TRBJ2-7, reads GAGVSQSPRYKVAKRGQDVALRCDPISGHVSLFWYQQALGQGPEFLTYFQNEAQLDKSGLPSDRFFAERPEGSVSTLKIQRTQQEDSAVYLCASSLNRGHEQYFGPGTRLTVT.

This clonotype came up a few times. The DNA of the CDR3 is TGTGCCAGCAGTGAGGCAGGGGGCTACGAGCAGTACTTC. Its protein product is CASSEAGGYEQYF. The rearrangement uses TRBV7-2 and TRBJ2-7, with 7 bases matching TRBD1. Trimming at V came to 6 bases and at J to 3 bases, leaving 5 bases not matched to a gene. The germline CDR1 and CDR2 sequences are SGHTA and FQGNSA. This CDR3 comprises 13 residues.

This chain connects TRBV6-1 to TRBJ1-1; D may be TRBD1 (5 bases). CDR1 MNHNS and CDR2 SASEGT come from the germline V gene. The CDR3 sequence is 13 residues long. V was trimmed by 6 bases and J by 4 bases, leaving 12 bases between them. CDR3 bases: TGTGCCAGCAGGCCAGGGTGGCGCACTGAAGCTTTCTTT. Its protein product is CASRPGWRTEAFF.

The rearrangement joins TRBV4-1 to TRBJ2-5; 7 bases align to TRBD2. The CDR3 is 18 amino acids. V trimming: 0 bases; J trimming: 2 bases; junction bases outside the gene matches: 12. Germline CDR1 MGHRA, CDR2 YSYEKL. CDR3 DNA: TGCGCCAGCAGCCAAGATAGGGACGGGAGGAGGGCGCAAGAGACCCAGTACTTC. It codes for CASSQDRDGRRAQETQYF.

The chain is built from TRBV9 and TRBJ2-7; perhaps TRBD2 as D (5 bases). Per germline, CDR1 SGDLS and CDR2 YYNGEE. This CDR3 is 15 amino acids long. V was shortened by 4 bases and J by 3 bases, with 17 bases between the two germline ends. CDR3 sequence: CASSFREGSYYEQYF. The CDR3 DNA sequence: TGTGCCAGCAGCTTCCGGGAAGGGAGCTACTACGAGCAGTACTTC.

V gene TRBV12-3 or TRBV12-4 combines with J gene TRBJ2-7, with D uncertain. CDR3 length equals 15 residues. V was clipped by 1 base and J by 0 bases, with 10 bases between them. The CDR3 DNA is TGTGCCAGCAGTTTAGAAAGGGCCAGCTCCTACGAGCAGTACTTC. The encoded protein is CASSLERASSYEQYF.

Turning to this clonotype: An end of the junction differs from the germline gene, which may be a read error. The genes are TRBV7-9 and TRBJ1-1, with a weak D call TRBD1 (5 bases). CDR1 is SEHNR, CDR2 FQNEAQ, per germline (reference sequence). This CDR3 is 14 amino acids long. The CDR3 reads CASSLGVQRTEAFF. The CDR3 nucleotides are TGCGCCAGCAGCCTGGGTGTTCAGCGGACAGAAGCTTTCTTT.

The chain has TRBV7-9 and TRBJ2-5, with D possibly being TRBD2 (6 bases). Looked up from germline, CDR1 is SEHNR and CDR2 is FQNEAQ (reference sequence). The CDR3 contains 15 residues. The V gene lost 5 bases and the J gene lost 5 bases, with 18 bases spanning the gap. Here the CDR3 reads CASSPTGTSGETQYF. In DNA form, the CDR3 reads TGTGCCAGCAGCCCGACGGGGACTTCCGGGGAGACCCAGTACTTC.

The V call is TRBV10-3, the J call TRBJ2-2; 7 bases are a match to TRBD2. CDR1 is ENHRY, CDR2 SYGVKD, per germline. The V segment lost 10 bases and the J segment 0 bases; nucleotides outside the gene matches: 11. The CDR3 sequence is 16 residues long. CDR3 amino acids: CASSSDGRANTGELFF. The CDR3, as DNA: TGTGCCAGCAGCTCTGATGGGAGGGCGAACACCGGGGAGCTGTTTTTT.

J is TRBJ2-5 and V is TRBV20-1; D perhaps matches TRBD2 (5 bases). There are 13 residues in the CDR3. CDR1 and CDR2 from the germline V gene are DFQATT and SNEGSKA (reference sequence). The V and J ends lost 1 base and 5 bases respectively, with 11 bases between them. In DNA, the CDR3 is TGCAGTGCTAGAGTCGGGATAAGGGAGACCCAGTACTTC. It specifies CSARVGIRETQYF.

On this clonotype: At one end the junction does not follow the germline gene, possibly because of a read error. V usage is TRBV20-1 and J usage is TRBJ1-2; tentatively, D is TRBD1 (6 bases). The V gene's germline CDR1 is DFQATT and CDR2 SNEGSKA (reference sequence). The CDR3 has 12 residues. This CDR3 is CSTRDKGYGYTF. The CDR3 DNA is TGCAGTACTAGGGACAAGGGCTATGGCTACACCTTC.

This clonotype was seen many times. The V and J genes are TRBV29-1 and TRBJ2-7; D unclear. This CDR3 is 14 amino acids long. Trimming removed 0 bases at V and 2 bases at J, with 11 bases between. The germline V gene has CDR1 SQVTM and CDR2 ANQGSEA. CDR3 protein: CSVEDPGLPYEQYF. The CDR3 region has the DNA TGCAGCGTTGAAGATCCAGGCCTACCCTACGAGCAGTACTTC.

In regard to this clonotype: The junction shows a germline mismatch at one end, possibly a read error. J is TRBJ1-5 and V is TRBV9; no reliable D call. The CDR3 has 13 amino acids. The germline V gene has CDR1 SGDLS and CDR2 YYNGEE. The CDR3 coding sequence is TGTGCCAGCAGCTTGGGCAACAATCAGCCCCGGCATTTT. Translation gives CASSLGNNQPRHF.